The 29 T cell receptor beta chains below all came from one sample that was sequenced in a study of blood T cell repertoires in COVID-19 (dated by TCRdb to 2018 to 2020). Receptor amplification or capture employed the immunoSEQ multiplex PCR assay. The source is immuneACCESS, and TCRdb retained only in-frame sequences with V and J called. Part of the clones is not carried over; for the studies checked, unresolved V genes explain less than half of this, and the remainder is unexplained. The sample table records about 200,000 clones; 88% of these occur just once. The ten largest clonotypes hold 15% to 20% of the sample. The specimen sequenced was peripheral blood. The receptors here all came from a man over 45 with COVID-19, enrolled during active disease.

The chain recombines TRBV28 with TRBJ1-2, with TRBD1 matching over 9 bases. CDR1 and CDR2 (germline): MDHEN, SYDVKM. V shed 5 bases and J 4 bases; nucleotides not matched to a gene: 11. CDR3 length: 16 residues. The CDR3 DNA is TGTGCCAGCAGTCCATCCACCGTGGACAGGGGCTATGGCTACACCTTC. It is translated as CASSPSTVDRGYGYTF.

V usage is TRBV11-2 and J usage is TRBJ2-2; D not certain. This CDR3 has 12 residues. Trimming cost V 1 base and J 8 bases, with 5 bases left between them. Germline CDR1 SGHAT, CDR2 FQNNGV. CDR3 residues: CASSLAVGELFF. DNA of the CDR3: TGTGCCAGCAGCTTAGCTGTGGGGGAGCTGTTTTTT.

This chain links TRBV4-3 with TRBJ1-2; possible D gene TRBD1, 6 bases. Per germline, CDR1 LGHNA and CDR2 YSLEER. V lost 3 bases to trimming and J lost 4 bases, with 15 bases between them. CDR3 length equals 15 residues. The CDR3 DNA reads as TGCGCCAGCAGCCATAACCGGGACACGCTCTATGGCTACACCTTC. It specifies CASSHNRDTLYGYTF.

Note on this clone: This CDR3 is also generated by other DNA sequences in the sample. This sequence joins TRBV6-4 and TRBJ2-3, with D perhaps TRBD2 (5 bases). V dropped 5 bases and J dropped 1 base, with 7 bases sitting between them. Germline CDR1 and CDR2: MRHNA and SNTAGT. There are 13 residues in the CDR3. CDR3 bases: TGTGCCAGCAGTCCCGGGGGCACAGATACGCAGTATTTT. Its protein is CASSPGGTDTQYF.

The rearrangement joins TRBV18 to TRBJ2-7, with D unresolved. The CDR3 has 15 residues. V lost 3 bases to trimming and J lost 3 bases, with 15 bases between them. Germline CDR1 is KGHSH and CDR2 is LQKENI. The CDR3 here is CASSPLSQSDYEQYF. The CDR3 region has the DNA TGTGCCAGCTCACCCCTTTCCCAGTCAGACTACGAGCAGTACTTC.

The rearrangement joins TRBV3-1 (or the pseudogene TRBV3-2) to TRBJ1-5, with D perhaps TRBD1 (5 bases). The CDR3 spans 14 residues. Trimming left V 0 bases short and J 4 bases short, with 7 bases between. Per the germline V gene, CDR1 is LGHDT and CDR2 is YNNKEL (reference sequence). CDR3: CASSQDGGNQPQHF. In nucleotides, the CDR3 is TGTGCCAGCAGCCAAGACGGGGGGAATCAGCCCCAGCATTTT.

The chain joins TRBV7-3 to TRBJ2-1; 7 bases agree with TRBD2. The CDR3 spans 13 residues. With 6 bases clipped from V and 6 bases from J, the junction kept 5 bases outside the gene matches. Germline assignment: CDR1 SGHTA and CDR2 FQGTGA. The CDR3 protein is CASSSLASNEQFF. The CDR3, as DNA: TGTGCCAGCAGTTCACTAGCGAGCAATGAGCAGTTCTTC.

The chain carries TRBV10-1 and TRBJ2-2, with D maybe TRBD1 (6 bases). V was clipped by 1 base and J by 1 base, with 10 bases between them. The CDR3 consists of 16 residues. Germline values: CDR1 WNHNN, CDR2 SYGVQD (reference sequence). The CDR3 DNA reads as TGCGCCAGCAGTGAGTTCGGGACACTGAACACCGGGGAGCTGTTTTTT. The encoded protein is CASSEFGTLNTGELFF.

This clone was found once. The chain has TRBV9 and TRBJ1-3; TRBD1 agrees at 12 bases. CDR3 length: 18 amino acids. J was trimmed by 0 bases and V by 4 bases; bases with no gene match: 8. Germline lookup yields CDR1 SGDLS and CDR2 YYNGEE. The CDR3 spells CASSTPGQGALSGNTIYF. In DNA, the CDR3 is TGTGCCAGCAGCACCCCGGGACAGGGGGCCCTCTCTGGAAACACCATATATTTT.

This chain connects TRBV3-1 (or the pseudogene TRBV3-2) to TRBJ1-2, with D possibly being TRBD1 (5 bases). Trimming took 1 base from V and 5 from J, leaving 14 bases between them. The germline V gene has CDR1 LGHDT and CDR2 YNNKEL (reference sequence). This CDR3 region has 15 residues. The CDR3 sequence is CASSQVFDSPYGYTF. In nucleotides, the CDR3 is TGTGCCAGCAGCCAAGTTTTTGACAGCCCGTATGGCTACACCTTC.

The rearrangement links TRBV2 to TRBJ2-7; 7 bases agree with TRBD1. Losses at the gene ends were 9 bases for V and 5 bases for J; bases not matched to a gene: 13. The germline gives CDR1 SNHLY, CDR2 FYNNEI. The CDR3 extends over 14 amino acids. Here the CDR3 reads CASNPLTGTDEQYF. As DNA, the CDR3 is TGTGCCAGTAATCCTCTCACGGGGACAGACGAGCAGTACTTC.

This chain links TRBV6-2 or TRBV6-3 with TRBJ1-5; 8 nucleotides match TRBD1. J lost 1 base, V lost 5 bases, and 4 bases had no gene match. Germline values: CDR1 MNHEY, CDR2 SVGEGT. This CDR3 has 15 residues. CDR3 in amino acids: CASSPDRGSNQPQHF. Written as DNA, the CDR3 is TGTGCCAGCAGTCCCGACAGGGGAAGCAATCAGCCCCAGCATTTT.

This clone was counted a few times. V usage is TRBV27 and J usage is TRBJ1-5, with D perhaps TRBD1 (6 bases). The CDR3 is 17 residues long. Germline V gene sequence: CDR1 MNHEY, CDR2 SMNVEV (reference sequence). V was cut by 4 bases and J by 1 base, with 17 bases left in between. CDR3 region: CASSSHRVKGSNQPQHF. CDR3 nucleotide sequence: TGTGCCAGCAGTTCGCACAGGGTAAAGGGAAGCAATCAGCCCCAGCATTTT.

This clone was detected once. The chain has TRBV7-8 and TRBJ2-5; D possibly corresponds to TRBD2 (5 bases). Trimming took 0 bases from V and 3 from J, leaving 11 bases between them. The V gene's germline CDR1 is SGHVS and CDR2 FQNEAQ. The CDR3 contains 15 residues. CDR3 nucleotides: TGTGCCAGCAGCTTAGCGATGGGAGAGAAAGAGACCCAGTACTTC. It specifies CASSLAMGEKETQYF.

The chain combines TRBV7-3 with TRBJ2-1; possibly TRBD1 for D (7 bases). Trimming shortened V by 1 base and J by 4 bases, and 17 bases separated the two germline ends. The CDR3 sequence is 17 residues long. Germline CDR1 reads SGHTA; CDR2 reads FQGTGA. CDR3 in amino acids: CASSLNIGGTVYNEQFF. CDR3 bases: TGTGCCAGCAGCTTAAATATTGGGGGGACAGTATACAATGAGCAGTTCTTC.

This chain joins TRBV6-5 and TRBJ1-4; 11 positions agree with TRBD1. Germline CDR1 is MNHEY and CDR2 is SVGAGI. Unmatched junction bases numbered 7, after V lost 2 bases and J lost 8 bases. The CDR3 has 16 residues. CDR3 sequence: CASSYLDRGRNEKLFF. The CDR3 DNA reads as TGTGCCAGCAGTTACCTGGACAGGGGGCGGAACGAAAAACTGTTTTTT.

This chain connects TRBV19 to TRBJ2-1; a weak D match, TRBD2 (6 bases). The V gene's germline CDR1 is LNHDA and CDR2 SQIVND (reference sequence). The CDR3 extends over 16 amino acids. The V gene lost 4 bases and the J gene lost 7 bases, with 20 bases spanning the gap. The CDR3 DNA follows: TGTGCCAGTAGTACCGGTACGGGGGACCTAGGGAATGAGCAGTTCTTC. It yields the protein CASSTGTGDLGNEQFF.

This clone was recorded only once. This chain connects TRBV3-1 (or the pseudogene TRBV3-2) to TRBJ2-2; a possible D gene is TRBD2 (5 bases). V was shortened by 3 bases and J by 2 bases, with 16 bases between the two germline ends. Looked up from germline, CDR1 is LGHDT and CDR2 is YNNKEL (reference sequence). The CDR3 sequence is 17 residues long. This CDR3 is CASSHSRGSPNTGELFF. For the CDR3, the DNA is TGTGCCAGCAGCCACAGTCGGGGTTCTCCCAACACCGGGGAGCTGTTTTTT.

J is TRBJ2-1 and V is TRBV12-3 or TRBV12-4, with D perhaps matching TRBD1 (5 bases). The CDR3 is 13 amino acids. V was shortened by 4 bases and J by 6 bases, with 10 bases between the two germline ends. Here the CDR3 reads CASSSQGGNEQFF. Here the CDR3 DNA reads TGTGCCAGCAGTTCTCAGGGTGGCAATGAGCAGTTCTTC.

This chain uses TRBV7-3 with TRBJ2-3; 7 positions agree with TRBD2. Germline trimming cut 5 bases from V and 3 bases from J; bases unmatched to any gene: 11. The CDR3 totals 16 residues. Germline lookup yields CDR1 SGHTA and CDR2 FQGTGA. CDR3 coding DNA: TGTGCCAGCAGCCCCAAGGGGCGGGGAGGGACAGATACGCAGTATTTT. Its protein product is CASSPKGRGGTDTQYF.

The J gene is TRBJ1-2, the V gene TRBV5-8; D ambiguous. V was cut by 0 bases and J by 6 bases, with 9 bases left in between. Per the germline V gene, CDR1 is SGHTS and CDR2 is YDEGEE. This CDR3 contains 13 residues. The CDR3 DNA reads as TGTGCCAGCAGCTTGGGACTCCCGAATGGCTACACCTTC. Translating it yields CASSLGLPNGYTF.

The chain has TRBV11-2 and TRBJ2-7; no clear D. V lost 5 bases, J lost 3 bases, and 11 bases lay in between. The germline gives CDR1 SGHAT, CDR2 FQNNGV. There are 13 residues in the CDR3. The CDR3 is CASSHTVNYEQYF. The CDR3, as DNA: TGTGCCAGCAGCCACACAGTCAACTACGAGCAGTACTTC.

The chain joins TRBV6-5 to TRBJ2-7, with D tentatively TRBD1 (5 bases). The CDR3 runs 14 residues. The V end lost 6 bases, the J end lost 4 bases, and 16 bases lay between the germline ends. Germline V gives CDR1 MNHEY, CDR2 SVGAGI. The CDR3 loop reads CASSPPGRDYEQYF. In DNA, the CDR3 is TGTGCCAGCAGCCCCCCAGGCAGGGATTACGAGCAGTACTTC.

V is TRBV5-1 and J is TRBJ2-7; TRBD1 agrees at 7 bases. CDR1 SGHRS and CDR2 YFSETQ come from the germline V gene. The CDR3 length is 13 residues. The ends lost 4 bases at V and 6 bases at J; junction bases unmatched: 7. The CDR3 DNA sequence: TGCGCCAGCAGCACCCAGAACAGGGGCGAGCAGTACTTC. This codes for CASSTQNRGEQYF.

This chain uses TRBV6-2 or TRBV6-3 with TRBJ2-7, with TRBD2 identical over 7 bases. Losses at the gene ends were 2 bases for V and 2 bases for J; bases not matched to a gene: 21. The length of the CDR3 is 20 residues. Germline V lookup: CDR1 MNHEY, CDR2 SVGEGT. DNA for the CDR3: TGTGCCAGCAGTTACGGTCCGAGGTCGGGACTACGAGTAAGAACCTACGAGCAGTACTTC. Its translation is CASSYGPRSGLRVRTYEQYF.

Of note for this clone: The identical CDR3 is also encoded by other nucleotide sequences in the sample. The chain is built from TRBV7-9 and TRBJ2-5; D gene uncertain. Germline CDR1 and CDR2: SEHNR and FQNEAQ (reference sequence). CDR3 length: 11 amino acids. V was shortened by 3 bases and J by 5 bases, with 4 bases between the two germline ends. DNA of the CDR3: TGTGCCAGCAGCTTGAGTGAGACCCAGTACTTC. Amino acid sequence: CASSLSETQYF.

The chain is built from TRBV24-1 and TRBJ1-5; D is possibly TRBD1 (5 bases). Per germline, CDR1 KGHDR and CDR2 SFDVKD. V was shortened by 5 bases and J by 7 bases, with 11 bases between the two germline ends. CDR3 size: 13 residues. CDR3 amino acids: CATSAGEGQPQHF. CDR3 nucleotide sequence: TGTGCCACCAGTGCGGGGGAGGGGCAGCCCCAGCATTTT.

The gene calls are TRBV7-2 and TRBJ2-3; 11 bases are shared with TRBD2. The J segment lost 7 bases and the V segment lost 4 bases, leaving 13 bases of the junction unmatched. This CDR3 is 17 amino acids long. Looked up from germline, CDR1 is SGHTA and CDR2 is FQGNSA. The CDR3 protein is CASSSEVLAGGRNTQYF. CDR3 DNA sequence: TGTGCCAGCAGCTCCGAAGTTCTAGCGGGGGGTAGGAATACGCAGTATTTT.

This sequence joins TRBV15 and TRBJ2-3; perhaps TRBD2 as D (7 bases). Trimming shortened V by 3 bases and J by 2 bases, and 15 bases separated the two germline ends. The CDR3 totals 16 residues. Germline V gene sequence: CDR1 LNHNV, CDR2 YYDKDF (reference sequence). The CDR3 loop is CATSRGGDKLTDTQYF. In nucleotides, the CDR3 is TGTGCCACCAGCAGGGGGGGGGACAAACTCACAGATACGCAGTATTTT.